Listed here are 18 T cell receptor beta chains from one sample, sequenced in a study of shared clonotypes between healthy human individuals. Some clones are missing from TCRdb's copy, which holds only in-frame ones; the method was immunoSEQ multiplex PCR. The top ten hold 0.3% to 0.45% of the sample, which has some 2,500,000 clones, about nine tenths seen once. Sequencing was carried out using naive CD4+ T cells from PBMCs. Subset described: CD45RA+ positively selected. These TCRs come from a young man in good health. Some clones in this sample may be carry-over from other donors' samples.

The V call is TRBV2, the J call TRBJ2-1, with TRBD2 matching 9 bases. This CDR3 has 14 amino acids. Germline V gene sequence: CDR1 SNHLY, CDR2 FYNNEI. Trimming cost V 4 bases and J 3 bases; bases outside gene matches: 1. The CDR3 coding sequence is TGTGCCAGCAGTGGACTAGCGGTCTACAATGAGCAGTTCTTC. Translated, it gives CASSGLAVYNEQFF.

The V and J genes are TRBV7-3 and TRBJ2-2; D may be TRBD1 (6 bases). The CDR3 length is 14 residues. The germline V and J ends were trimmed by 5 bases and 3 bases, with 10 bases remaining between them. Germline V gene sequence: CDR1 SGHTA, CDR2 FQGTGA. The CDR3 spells CASSRAGDTGELFF. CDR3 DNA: TGTGCCAGCAGCCGAGCAGGGGACACCGGGGAGCTGTTTTTT.

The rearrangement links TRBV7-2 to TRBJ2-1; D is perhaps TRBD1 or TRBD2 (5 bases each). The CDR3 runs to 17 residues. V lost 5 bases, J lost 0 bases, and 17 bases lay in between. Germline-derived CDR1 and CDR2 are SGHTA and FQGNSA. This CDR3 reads CASSRGFGGNSYNEQFF. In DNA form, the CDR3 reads TGTGCCAGCAGCCGAGGGTTTGGGGGAAACTCCTACAATGAGCAGTTCTTC.

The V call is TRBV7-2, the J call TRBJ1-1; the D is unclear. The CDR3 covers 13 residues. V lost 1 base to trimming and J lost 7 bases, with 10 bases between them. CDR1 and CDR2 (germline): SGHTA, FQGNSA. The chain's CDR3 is CASSLERADEAFF. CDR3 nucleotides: TGTGCCAGCAGCTTAGAACGCGCAGATGAAGCTTTCTTT. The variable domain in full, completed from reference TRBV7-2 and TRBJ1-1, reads GAGVSQSPSNKVTEKGKDVELRCDPISGHTALYWYRQSLGQGLEFLIYFQGNSAPDKSGLPSDRFSAERTGGSVSTLTIQRTQQEDSAVYLCASSLERADEAFFGQGTRLTVV.

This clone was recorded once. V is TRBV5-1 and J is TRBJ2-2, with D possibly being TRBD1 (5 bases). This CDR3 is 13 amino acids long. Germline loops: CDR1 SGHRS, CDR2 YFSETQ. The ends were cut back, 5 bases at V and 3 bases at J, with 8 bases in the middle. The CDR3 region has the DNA TGCGCCAGCAGGCAGGGATACACCGGGGAGCTGTTTTTT. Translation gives CASRQGYTGELFF. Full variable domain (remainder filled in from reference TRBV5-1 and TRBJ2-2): KAGVTQTPRYLIKTRGQQVTLSCSPISGHRSVSWYQQTPGQGLQFLFEYFSETQRNKGNFPGRFSGRQFSNSRSEMNVSTLELGDSALYLCASRQGYTGELFFGEGSRLTVL.

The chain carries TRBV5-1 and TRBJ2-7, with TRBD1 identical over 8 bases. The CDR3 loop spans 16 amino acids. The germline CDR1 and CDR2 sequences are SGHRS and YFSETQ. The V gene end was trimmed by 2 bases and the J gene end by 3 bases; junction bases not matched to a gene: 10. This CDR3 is CASSFGDRSVLYEQYF. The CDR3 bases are TGCGCCAGCAGCTTTGGGGACAGGTCTGTTCTCTACGAGCAGTACTTC.

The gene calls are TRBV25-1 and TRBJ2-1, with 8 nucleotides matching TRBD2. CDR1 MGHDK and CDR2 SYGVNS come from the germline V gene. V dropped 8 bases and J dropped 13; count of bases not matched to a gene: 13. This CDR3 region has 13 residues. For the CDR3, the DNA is TGTGCCAGCGATCCTAGCGGGCAACGTCCACAGTTCTTC. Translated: CASDPSGQRPQFF.

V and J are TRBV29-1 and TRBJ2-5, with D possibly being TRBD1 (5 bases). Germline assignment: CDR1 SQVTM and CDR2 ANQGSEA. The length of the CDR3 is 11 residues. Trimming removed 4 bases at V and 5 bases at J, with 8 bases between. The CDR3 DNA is TGCAGCGTTGTTTCAGGGGAGACCCAGTACTTC. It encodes CSVVSGETQYF.

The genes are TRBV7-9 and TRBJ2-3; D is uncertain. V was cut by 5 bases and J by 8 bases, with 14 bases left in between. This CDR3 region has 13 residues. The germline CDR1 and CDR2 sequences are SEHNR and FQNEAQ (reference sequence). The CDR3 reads CASSQEQQGTQYF. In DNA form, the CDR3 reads TGTGCCAGCAGCCAAGAACAGCAAGGTACGCAGTATTTT.

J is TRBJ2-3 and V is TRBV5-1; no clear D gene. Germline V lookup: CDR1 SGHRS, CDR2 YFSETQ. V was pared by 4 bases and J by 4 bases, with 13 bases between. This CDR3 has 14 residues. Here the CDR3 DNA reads TGCGCCAGCAGCCCGGGTGGGGTGGCAGATACGCAGTATTTT. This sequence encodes CASSPGGVADTQYF.

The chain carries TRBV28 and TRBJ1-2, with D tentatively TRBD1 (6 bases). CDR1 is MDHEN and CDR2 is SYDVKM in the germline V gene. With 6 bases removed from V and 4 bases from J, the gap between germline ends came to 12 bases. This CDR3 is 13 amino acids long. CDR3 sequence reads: CASSRTAPYGYTF. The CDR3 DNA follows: TGTGCCAGCAGCCGGACAGCTCCCTATGGCTACACCTTC.

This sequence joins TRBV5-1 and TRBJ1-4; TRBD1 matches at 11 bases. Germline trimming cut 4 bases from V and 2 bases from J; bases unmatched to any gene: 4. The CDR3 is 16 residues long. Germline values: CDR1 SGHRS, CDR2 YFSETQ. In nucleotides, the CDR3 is TGCGCCAGCAGCCCAGGGGACAGGGGGACTAATGAAAAACTGTTTTTT. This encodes CASSPGDRGTNEKLFF. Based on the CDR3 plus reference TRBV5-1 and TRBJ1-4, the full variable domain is KAGVTQTPRYLIKTRGQQVTLSCSPISGHRSVSWYQQTPGQGLQFLFEYFSETQRNKGNFPGRFSGRQFSNSRSEMNVSTLELGDSALYLCASSPGDRGTNEKLFFGSGTQLSVL.

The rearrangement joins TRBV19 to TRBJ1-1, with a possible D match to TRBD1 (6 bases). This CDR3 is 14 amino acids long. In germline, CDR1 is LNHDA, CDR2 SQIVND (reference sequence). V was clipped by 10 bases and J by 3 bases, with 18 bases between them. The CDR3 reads CATRFRQEYTEAFF. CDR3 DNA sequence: TGTGCCACTCGATTCCGACAGGAGTACACTGAAGCTTTCTTT.

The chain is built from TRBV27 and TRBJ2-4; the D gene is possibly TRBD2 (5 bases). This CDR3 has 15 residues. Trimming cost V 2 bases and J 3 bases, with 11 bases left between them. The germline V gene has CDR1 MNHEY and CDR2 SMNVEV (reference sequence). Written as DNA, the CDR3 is TGTGCCAGCAGTTTAGCGGGTTGGGGCAAAAACATTCAGTACTTC. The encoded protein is CASSLAGWGKNIQYF.

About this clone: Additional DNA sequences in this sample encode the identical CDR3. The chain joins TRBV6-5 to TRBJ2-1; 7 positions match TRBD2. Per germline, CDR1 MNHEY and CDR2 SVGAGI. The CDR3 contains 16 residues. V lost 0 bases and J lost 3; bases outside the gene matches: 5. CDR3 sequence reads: CASSYSSGGSYNEQFF. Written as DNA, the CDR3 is TGTGCCAGCAGTTACTCGTCCGGCGGGAGCTACAATGAGCAGTTCTTC.

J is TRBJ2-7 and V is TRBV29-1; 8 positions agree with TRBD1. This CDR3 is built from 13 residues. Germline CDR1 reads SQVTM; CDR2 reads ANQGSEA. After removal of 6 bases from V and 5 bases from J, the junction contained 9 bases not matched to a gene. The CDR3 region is CSVAGTGIDEQYF. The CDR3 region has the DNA TGCAGCGTGGCCGGGACAGGAATAGACGAGCAGTACTTC.

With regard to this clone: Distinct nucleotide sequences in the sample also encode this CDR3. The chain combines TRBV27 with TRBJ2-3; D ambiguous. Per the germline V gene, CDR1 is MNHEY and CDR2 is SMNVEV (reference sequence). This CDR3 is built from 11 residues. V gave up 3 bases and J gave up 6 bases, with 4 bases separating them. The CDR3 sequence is CASSFGDTQYF. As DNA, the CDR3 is TGTGCCAGCAGTTTTGGTGATACGCAGTATTTT.

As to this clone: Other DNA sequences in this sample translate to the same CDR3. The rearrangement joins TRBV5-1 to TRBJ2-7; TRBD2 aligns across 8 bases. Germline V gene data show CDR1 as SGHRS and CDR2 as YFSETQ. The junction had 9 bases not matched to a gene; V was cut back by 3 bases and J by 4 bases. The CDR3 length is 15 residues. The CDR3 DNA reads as TGCGCCAGCAGCTCCCTCGCGGGAGGTACGTACGAGCAGTACTTC. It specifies CASSSLAGGTYEQYF.